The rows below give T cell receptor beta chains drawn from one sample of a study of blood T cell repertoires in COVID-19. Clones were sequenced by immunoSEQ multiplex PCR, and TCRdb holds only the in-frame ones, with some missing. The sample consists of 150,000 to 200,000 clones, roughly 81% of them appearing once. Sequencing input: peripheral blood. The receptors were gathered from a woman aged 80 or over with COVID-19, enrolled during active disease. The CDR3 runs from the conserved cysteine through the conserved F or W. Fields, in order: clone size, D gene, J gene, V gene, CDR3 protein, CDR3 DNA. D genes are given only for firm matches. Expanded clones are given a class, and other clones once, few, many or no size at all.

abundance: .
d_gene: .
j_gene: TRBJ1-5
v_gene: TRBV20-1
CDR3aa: CSASSRAGNQPQHF
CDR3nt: TGCAGTGCTAGTTCCAGGGCCGGTAATCAGCCCCAGCATTTT

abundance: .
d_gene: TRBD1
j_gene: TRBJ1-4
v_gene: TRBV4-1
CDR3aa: CASSQGGQGDVRFF
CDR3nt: TGCGCCAGCAGCCAAGGGGGACAGGGTGATGTTAGGTTTTTT

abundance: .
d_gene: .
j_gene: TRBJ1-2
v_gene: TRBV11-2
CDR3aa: CASSLAGQGLNYGYTF
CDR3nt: TGTGCCAGCAGCTTAGCGGGGCAGGGGTTGAACTATGGCTACACCTTC

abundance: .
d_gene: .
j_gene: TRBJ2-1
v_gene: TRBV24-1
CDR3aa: CATSGTTRAWDEQFF
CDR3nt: TGTGCCACCAGTGGAACTACTAGGGCCTGGGATGAGCAGTTCTTC

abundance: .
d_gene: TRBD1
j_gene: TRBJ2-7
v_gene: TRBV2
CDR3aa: CASSWTGGSYEQYF
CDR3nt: TGTGCCAGCAGTTGGACAGGGGGGTCCTACGAGCAGTACTTC

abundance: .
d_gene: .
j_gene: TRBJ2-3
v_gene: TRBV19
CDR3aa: CASSIGRGAGTDTQYF
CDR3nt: TGTGCCAGTAGTATTGGACGGGGGGCGGGCACAGATACGCAGTATTTT

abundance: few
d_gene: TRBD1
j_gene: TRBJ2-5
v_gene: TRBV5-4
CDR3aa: CASTRQGVPQETQYF
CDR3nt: TGTGCCAGCACCCGACAGGGGGTGCCCCAAGAGACCCAGTACTTC

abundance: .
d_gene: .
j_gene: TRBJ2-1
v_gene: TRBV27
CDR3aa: CASSPRPIFSYNEQFF
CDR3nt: TGTGCCAGCAGTCCTAGACCGATCTTCTCCTACAATGAGCAGTTCTTC

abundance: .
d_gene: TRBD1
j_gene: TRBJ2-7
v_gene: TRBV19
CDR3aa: CASSIGQGPTYEQYF
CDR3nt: TGTGCCAGTAGTATCGGACAGGGCCCCACCTACGAGCAGTACTTC

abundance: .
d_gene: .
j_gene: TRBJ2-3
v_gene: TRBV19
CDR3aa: CASSIEAQPSDTQYF
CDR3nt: TGTGCCAGTAGTATTGAGGCCCAACCGTCAGATACGCAGTATTTT

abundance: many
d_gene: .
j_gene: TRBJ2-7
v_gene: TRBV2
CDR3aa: CASRILHVEQYF
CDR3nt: TGTGCCAGCAGGATATTACACGTCGAGCAGTACTTC

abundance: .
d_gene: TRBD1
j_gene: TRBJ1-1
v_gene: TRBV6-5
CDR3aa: CASTNRGWNTEAFF
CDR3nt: TGTGCCAGCACCAACAGGGGCTGGAACACTGAAGCTTTCTTT

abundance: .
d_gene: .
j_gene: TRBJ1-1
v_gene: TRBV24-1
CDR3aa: CATSEGARSTEAFF
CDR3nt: TGTGCCACCAGTGAGGGGGCGAGGAGCACTGAAGCTTTCTTT

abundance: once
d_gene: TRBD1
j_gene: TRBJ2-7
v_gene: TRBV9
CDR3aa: CASSVGSRGLYEQYF
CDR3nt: TGTGCCAGCAGCGTAGGGAGCAGGGGGCTTTACGAGCAGTACTTC

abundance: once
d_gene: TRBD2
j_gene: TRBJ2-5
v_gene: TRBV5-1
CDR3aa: CASSLVASGGPGETQYF
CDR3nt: TGCGCCAGCAGCTTGGTGGCTAGCGGGGGGCCCGGGGAGACCCAGTACTTC

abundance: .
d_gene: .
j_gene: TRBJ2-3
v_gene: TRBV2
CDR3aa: CASTEGETQYF
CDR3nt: TGTGCCAGCACCGAGGGAGAAACGCAGTATTTT

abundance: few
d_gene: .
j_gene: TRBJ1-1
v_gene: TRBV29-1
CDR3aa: CSVPVATEAFF
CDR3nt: TGCAGCGTTCCGGTTGCAACTGAAGCTTTCTTT

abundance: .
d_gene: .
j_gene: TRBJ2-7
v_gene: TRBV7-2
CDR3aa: CASSLSGQTYEQYF
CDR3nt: TGTGCCAGCAGCTTATCCGGACAAACCTACGAGCAGTACTTC

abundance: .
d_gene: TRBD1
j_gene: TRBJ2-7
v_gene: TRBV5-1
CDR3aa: CASSHGQGTSEQYF
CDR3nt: TGCGCCAGCAGCCACGGACAGGGGACTTCCGAGCAGTACTTC

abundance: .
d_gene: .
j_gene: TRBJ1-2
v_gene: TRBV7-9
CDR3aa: CASSLPLDIGGYTF
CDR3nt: TGTGCCAGCAGCCTACCCCTCGACATTGGCGGCTACACCTTC

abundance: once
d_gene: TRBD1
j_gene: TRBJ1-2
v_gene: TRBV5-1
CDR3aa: CASSPGQGRSGYTF
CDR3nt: TGCGCCAGCAGCCCCGGACAGGGGAGATCAGGCTACACCTTC

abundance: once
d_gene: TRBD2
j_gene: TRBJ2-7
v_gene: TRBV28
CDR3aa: CASSFRGSSYEQYF
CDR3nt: TGTGCCAGCAGTTTTCGCGGGAGTTCCTACGAGCAGTACTTC

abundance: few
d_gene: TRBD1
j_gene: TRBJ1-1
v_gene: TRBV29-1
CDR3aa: CSGNRGLVWGNTEAFF
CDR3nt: TGCAGCGGTAACAGGGGGCTGGTGTGGGGGAACACTGAAGCTTTCTTT

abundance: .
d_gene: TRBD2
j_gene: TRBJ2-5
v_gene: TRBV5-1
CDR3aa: CASRVGGQETQYF
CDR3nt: TGCGCCAGCAGGGTGGGGGGGCAAGAGACCCAGTACTTC

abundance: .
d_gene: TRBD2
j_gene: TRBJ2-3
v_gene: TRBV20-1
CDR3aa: CSASSAGADTQYF
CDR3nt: TGCAGTGCTAGTTCAGCGGGAGCAGATACGCAGTATTTT

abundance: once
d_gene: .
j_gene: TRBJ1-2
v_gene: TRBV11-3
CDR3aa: CASSLRQGFSRAGYTF
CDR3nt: TGTGCCAGCAGCTTACGTCAGGGGTTTTCGAGAGCAGGCTACACCTTC

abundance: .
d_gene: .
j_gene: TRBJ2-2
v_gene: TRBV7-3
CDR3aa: CASSLPPRGGGELFF
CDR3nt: TGTGCCAGCAGCTTACCCCCACGGGGTGGCGGGGAGCTGTTTTTT

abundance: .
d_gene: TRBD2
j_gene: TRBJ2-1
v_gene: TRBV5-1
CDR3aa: CASSGEGLAEESVFF
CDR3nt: TGCGCCAGCAGCGGGGAAGGACTAGCGGAAGAGTCGGTCTTCTTC

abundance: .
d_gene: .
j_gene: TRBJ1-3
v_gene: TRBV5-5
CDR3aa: CASSLGPGVSGNTIYF
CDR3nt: TGTGCCAGCAGCTTGGGACCAGGGGTCTCTGGAAACACCATATATTTT

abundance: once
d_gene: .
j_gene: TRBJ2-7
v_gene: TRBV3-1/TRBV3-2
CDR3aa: CASSHPRMRYEQYF
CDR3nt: TGTGCCAGCAGCCACCCCAGGATGCGCTACGAGCAGTACTTC